This T cell receptor beta chain was identified in a study of cytomegalovirus exposure and HLA in healthy donors. Notes on the study in general: The study recorded over 150 TCR beta chains that were cytomegalovirus-associated.

On this clone itself: Its cognate antigen is unknown.

Germline CDR1 and CDR2: MNHEY and SVGAGI. The germline V and J ends were trimmed by 2 bases and 3 bases, with 10 bases remaining between them. The CDR3 is 14 residues long. Assay used: immunoSEQ multiplex PCR; TCRdb lists only in-frame clones, some missing. Counted here are 100,000 to 150,000 clones, 75% to 90% occurring once; the ten biggest clones make up 0.95% to 1.3%. The rearrangement links TRBV6-5 to TRBJ1-2; no clear D gene. The receptor was isolated from a woman aged 18-29 years in good health and CMV-seronegative. The source material was PBMCs. The CDR3 nucleotides read TGTGCCAGCAGTTACACGTCGGGGTACTATGGCTACACCTTC. Amino acids: CASSYTSGYYGYTF.